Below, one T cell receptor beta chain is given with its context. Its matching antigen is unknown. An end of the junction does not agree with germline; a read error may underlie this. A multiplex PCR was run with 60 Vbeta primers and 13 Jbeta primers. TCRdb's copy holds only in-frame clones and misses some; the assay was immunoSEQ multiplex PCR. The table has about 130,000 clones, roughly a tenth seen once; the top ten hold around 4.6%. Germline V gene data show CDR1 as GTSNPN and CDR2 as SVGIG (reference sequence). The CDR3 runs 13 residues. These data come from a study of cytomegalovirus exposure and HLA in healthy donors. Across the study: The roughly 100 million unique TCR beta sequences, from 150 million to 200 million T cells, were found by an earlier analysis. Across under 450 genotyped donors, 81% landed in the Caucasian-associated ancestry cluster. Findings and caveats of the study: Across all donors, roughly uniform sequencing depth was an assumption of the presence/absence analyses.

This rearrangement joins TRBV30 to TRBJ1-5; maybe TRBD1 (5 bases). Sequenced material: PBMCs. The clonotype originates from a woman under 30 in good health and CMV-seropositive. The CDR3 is CAWSRGNNQPQNF. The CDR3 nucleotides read TGTGCCTGGAGCCGGGGGAACAATCAGCCCCAGAATTTT.